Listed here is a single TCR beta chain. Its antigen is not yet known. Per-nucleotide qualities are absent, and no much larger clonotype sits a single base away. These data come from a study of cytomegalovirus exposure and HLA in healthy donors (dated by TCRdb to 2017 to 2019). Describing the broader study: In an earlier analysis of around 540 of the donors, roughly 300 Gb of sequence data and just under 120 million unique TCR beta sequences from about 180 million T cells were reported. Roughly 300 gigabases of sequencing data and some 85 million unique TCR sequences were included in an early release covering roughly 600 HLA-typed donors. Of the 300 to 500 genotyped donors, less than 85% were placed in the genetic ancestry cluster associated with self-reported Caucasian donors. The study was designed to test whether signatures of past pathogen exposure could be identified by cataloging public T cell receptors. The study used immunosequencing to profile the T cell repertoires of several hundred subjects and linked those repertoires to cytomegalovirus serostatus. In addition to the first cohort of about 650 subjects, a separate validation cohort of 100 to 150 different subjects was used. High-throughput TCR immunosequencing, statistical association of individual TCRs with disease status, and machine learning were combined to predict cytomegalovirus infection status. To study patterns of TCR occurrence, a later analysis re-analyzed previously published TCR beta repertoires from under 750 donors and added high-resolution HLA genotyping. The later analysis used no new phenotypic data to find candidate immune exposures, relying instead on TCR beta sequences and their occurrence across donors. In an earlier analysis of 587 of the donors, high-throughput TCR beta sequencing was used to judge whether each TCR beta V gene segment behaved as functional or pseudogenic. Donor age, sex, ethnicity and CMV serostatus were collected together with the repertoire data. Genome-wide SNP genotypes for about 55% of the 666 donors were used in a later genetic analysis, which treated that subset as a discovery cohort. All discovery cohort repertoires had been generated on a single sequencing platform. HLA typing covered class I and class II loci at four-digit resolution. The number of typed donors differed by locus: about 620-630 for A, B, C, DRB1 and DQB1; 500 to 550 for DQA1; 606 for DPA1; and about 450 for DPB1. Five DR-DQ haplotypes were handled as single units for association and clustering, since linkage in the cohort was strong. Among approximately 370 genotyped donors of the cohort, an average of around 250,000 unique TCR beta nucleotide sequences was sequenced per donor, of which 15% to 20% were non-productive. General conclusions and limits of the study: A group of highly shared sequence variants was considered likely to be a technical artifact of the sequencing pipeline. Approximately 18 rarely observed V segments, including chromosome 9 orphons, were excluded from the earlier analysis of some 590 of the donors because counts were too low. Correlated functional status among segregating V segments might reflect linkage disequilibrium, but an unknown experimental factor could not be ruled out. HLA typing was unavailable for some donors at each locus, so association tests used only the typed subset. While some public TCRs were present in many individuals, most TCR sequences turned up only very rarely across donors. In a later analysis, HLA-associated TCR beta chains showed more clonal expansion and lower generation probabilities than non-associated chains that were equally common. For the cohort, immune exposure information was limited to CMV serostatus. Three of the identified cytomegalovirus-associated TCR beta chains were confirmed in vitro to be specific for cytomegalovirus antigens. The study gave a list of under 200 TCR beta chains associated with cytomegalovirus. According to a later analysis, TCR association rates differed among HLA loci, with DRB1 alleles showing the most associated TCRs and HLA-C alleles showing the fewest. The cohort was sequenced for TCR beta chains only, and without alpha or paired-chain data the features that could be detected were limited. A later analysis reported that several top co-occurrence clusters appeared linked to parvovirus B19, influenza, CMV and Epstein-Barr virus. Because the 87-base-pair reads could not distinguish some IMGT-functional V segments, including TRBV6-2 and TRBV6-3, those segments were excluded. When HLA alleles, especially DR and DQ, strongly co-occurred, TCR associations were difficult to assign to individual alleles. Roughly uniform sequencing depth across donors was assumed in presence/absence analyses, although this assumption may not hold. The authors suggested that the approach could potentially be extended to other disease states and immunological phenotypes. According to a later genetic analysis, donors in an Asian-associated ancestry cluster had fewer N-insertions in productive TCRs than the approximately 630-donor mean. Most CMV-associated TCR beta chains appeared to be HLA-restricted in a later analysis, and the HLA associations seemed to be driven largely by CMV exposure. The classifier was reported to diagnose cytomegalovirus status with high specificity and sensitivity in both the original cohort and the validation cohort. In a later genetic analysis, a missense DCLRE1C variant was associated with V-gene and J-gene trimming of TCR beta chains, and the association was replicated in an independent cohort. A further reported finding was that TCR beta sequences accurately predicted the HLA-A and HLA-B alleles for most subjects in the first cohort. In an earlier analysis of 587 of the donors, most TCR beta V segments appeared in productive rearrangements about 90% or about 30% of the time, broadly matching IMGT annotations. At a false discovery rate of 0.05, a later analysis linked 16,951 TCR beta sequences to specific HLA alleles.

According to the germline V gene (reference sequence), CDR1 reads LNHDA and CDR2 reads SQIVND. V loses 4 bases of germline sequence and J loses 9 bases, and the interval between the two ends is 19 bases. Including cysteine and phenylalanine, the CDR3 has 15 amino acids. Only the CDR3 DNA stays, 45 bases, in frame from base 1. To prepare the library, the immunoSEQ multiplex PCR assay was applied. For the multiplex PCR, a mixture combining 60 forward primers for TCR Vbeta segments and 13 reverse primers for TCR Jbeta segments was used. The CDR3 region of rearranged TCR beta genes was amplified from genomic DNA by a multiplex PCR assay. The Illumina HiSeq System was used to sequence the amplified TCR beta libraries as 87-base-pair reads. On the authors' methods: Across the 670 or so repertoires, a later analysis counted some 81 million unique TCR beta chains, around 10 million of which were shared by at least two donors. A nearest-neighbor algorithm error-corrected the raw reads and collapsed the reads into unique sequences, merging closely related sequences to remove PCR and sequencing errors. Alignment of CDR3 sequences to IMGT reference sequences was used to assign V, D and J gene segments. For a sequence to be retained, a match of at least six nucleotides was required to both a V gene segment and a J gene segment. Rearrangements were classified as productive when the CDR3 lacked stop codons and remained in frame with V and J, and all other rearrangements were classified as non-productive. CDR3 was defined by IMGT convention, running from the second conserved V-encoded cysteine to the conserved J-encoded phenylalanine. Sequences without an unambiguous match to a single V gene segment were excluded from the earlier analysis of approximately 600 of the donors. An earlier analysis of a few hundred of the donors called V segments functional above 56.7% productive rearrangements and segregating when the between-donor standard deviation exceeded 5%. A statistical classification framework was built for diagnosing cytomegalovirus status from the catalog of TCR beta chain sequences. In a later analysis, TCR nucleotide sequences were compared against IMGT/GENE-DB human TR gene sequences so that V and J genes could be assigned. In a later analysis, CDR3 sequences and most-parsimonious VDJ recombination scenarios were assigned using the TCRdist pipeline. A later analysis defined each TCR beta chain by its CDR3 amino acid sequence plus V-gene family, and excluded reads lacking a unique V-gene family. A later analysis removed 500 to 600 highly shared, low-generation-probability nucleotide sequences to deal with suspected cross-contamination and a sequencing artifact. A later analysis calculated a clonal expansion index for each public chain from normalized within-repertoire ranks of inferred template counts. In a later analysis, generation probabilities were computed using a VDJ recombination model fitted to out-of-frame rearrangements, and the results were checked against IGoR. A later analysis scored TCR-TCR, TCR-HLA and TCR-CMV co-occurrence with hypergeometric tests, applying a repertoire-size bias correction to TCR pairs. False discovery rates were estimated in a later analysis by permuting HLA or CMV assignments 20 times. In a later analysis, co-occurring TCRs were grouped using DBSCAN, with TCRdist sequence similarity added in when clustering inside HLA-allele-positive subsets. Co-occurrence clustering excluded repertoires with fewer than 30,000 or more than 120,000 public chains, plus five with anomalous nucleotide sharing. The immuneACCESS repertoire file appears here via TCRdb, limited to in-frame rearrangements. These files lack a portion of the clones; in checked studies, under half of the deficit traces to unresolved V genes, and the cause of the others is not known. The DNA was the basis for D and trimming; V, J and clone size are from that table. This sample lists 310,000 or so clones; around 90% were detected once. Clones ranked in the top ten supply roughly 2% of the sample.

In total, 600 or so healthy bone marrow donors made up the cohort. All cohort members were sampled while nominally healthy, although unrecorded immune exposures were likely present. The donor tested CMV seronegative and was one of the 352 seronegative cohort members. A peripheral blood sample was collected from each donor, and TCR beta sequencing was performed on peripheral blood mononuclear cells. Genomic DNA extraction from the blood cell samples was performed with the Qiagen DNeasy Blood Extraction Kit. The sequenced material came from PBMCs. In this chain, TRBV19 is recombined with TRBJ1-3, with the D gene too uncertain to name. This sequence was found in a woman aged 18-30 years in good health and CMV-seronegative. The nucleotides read TGTGCCAGTAGTACATACCGAACCACGACAAGCACCATATATTTT. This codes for CASSTYRTTTSTIYF.